This T cell receptor (beta chain) was identified in a study of cytomegalovirus exposure and HLA in healthy donors. Study context: An early release of data contained roughly 86 million unique TCRs, which came from HLA-typed donors.

CDR1 and CDR2 from the germline V gene are WSHSY and SAAADI. V lost 4 bases, J lost 5 bases, and 7 bases stayed unmatched. This CDR3 spans 15 amino acids. The primer mix had 60 Vbeta and 13 Jbeta primers. Original processing notes: Later, an analysis found around 80 million unique TCR beta chains, and approximately 10 million of these were shared. Sequencing was performed with immunoSEQ multiplex PCR; in TCRdb, only in-frame clones are kept and a portion is missing. That table is the source of V, J and clone size, and D and trimming were worked out from the DNA. The sample contains about 120,000 clones, about 78% of which appear only once. This clone was seen a few times.

The chain uses TRBV10-2 and TRBJ1-4; 7 positions match TRBD1. The sample was PBMCs. This TCR was recovered from a woman between 35 and 50 years old in good health and CMV-seropositive. CDR3 DNA: TGCGCCAGCAGTGCCGCCGGGACAGAGAATGAAAAACTGTTTTTT. Its protein product is CASSAAGTENEKLFF.